The 5 T cell receptor beta chains below all came from one sample that was sequenced in a study of naive and memory T cell subsets. An equimolar mix of two oligonucleotides served as the beta constant-region primer for TRBC1 and TRBC2. One entry per CDR3 protein, called by TCRdb with MiXCR from the UMI-ligation and nested PCR reads. This table holds approximately 140,000 distinct CDR3 sequences, approximately 15% found once. Sequencing was done on a sample of naive CD4+ T cells from blood. The receptors shown here come from a human donor in good health.

V usage is TRBV5-1 and J usage is TRBJ2-7; tentatively, D is TRBD2 (6 bases). Germline V gives CDR1 SGHRS, CDR2 YFSETQ. The CDR3 totals 16 residues. The V and J ends lost 0 bases and 5 bases respectively, with 18 bases between them. The CDR3 spells CASSLGRADSSDEQYF. CDR3 coding DNA: TGCGCCAGCAGCTTGGGGAGGGCAGACAGTTCCGACGAGCAGTACTTC.

The chain has TRBV20-1 and TRBJ2-7; D is unclear. V lost 3 bases and J 2 bases, leaving 20 bases between the germline ends. Germline V gene data show CDR1 as DFQATT and CDR2 as SNEGSKA (reference sequence). The CDR3 covers 16 residues. Written as DNA, the CDR3 is TGCAGTGCTAGCCTTTGGGCAGCCCAAGTCCCCTACGAGCAGTACTTC. This translates into CSASLWAAQVPYEQYF.

The chain recombines TRBV6-5 with TRBJ2-3, with 7 bases that match TRBD2. Trimming cost V 2 bases and J 2 bases; bases outside gene matches: 4. The CDR3 runs 15 residues. CDR1 MNHEY and CDR2 SVGAGI come from the germline V gene. The CDR3 bases are TGTGCCAGCAGTTACGGGAGGGGTTCCACAGATACGCAGTATTTT. This sequence encodes CASSYGRGSTDTQYF.

The chain employs TRBV12-3 or TRBV12-4 and TRBJ1-2; perhaps TRBD1 as D (6 bases). Trimming removed 5 bases from V and 4 bases from J, with 17 bases in between. The CDR3 runs 15 residues. CDR3 nucleotides: TGTGCCAGCAGTGACACGCCGGGGGGCGGCTATGGCTACACCTTC. Amino acid sequence: CASSDTPGGGYGYTF.

The J gene is TRBJ2-3, the V gene TRBV18; 10 nucleotides align to TRBD2. J lost 1 base, V lost 1 base, and 5 bases had no gene match. Germline CDR1 and CDR2: KGHSH and LQKENI. The CDR3 contains 17 residues. Here the CDR3 reads CASSPLSGTSGTDTQYF. CDR3 nucleotide sequence: TGTGCCAGCTCACCACTCTCCGGGACTAGCGGCACAGATACGCAGTATTTT.